This T cell receptor beta chain was sequenced in a study of tissue-resident memory T cells in lung cancer (dated by TCRdb to between 2017 and 2020). With respect to the entire study: Paired tumor TRM and tumor non-TRM populations from 9 to 10 lung cancer patients were compared by TCR beta-chain sequencing. Results the study describes overall, beyond this receptor: Compared with tumor non-TRM cells, tumor TRM cells had a significantly more restricted TCR repertoire, reflected in lower Shannon-Wiener and inverse Simpson diversity. Expanded clonotypes were found to constitute 73% of tumor TRM repertoires on average, compared with about 50% of tumor non-TRM repertoires.

This clonotype is categorized as large (0.1 to 1%). Its antigen remains undetermined. No clone much larger than this one lies a single base away; base qualities are absent. The listed sequencing device is Illumina MiSeq. TCR sequencing libraries incorporated unique molecular identifiers and were indexed with TruSeq single indexes. The original methods were these. TCR reads were mapped and error-corrected with MIGEC v1.2.7, then analyzed with VDJtools v1.1.7, both using default settings. Shannon-Wiener and inverse Simpson indices were computed in VDJtools to quantify repertoire diversity. A TCRbeta clonotype was defined as expanded when the clonotype met a frequency threshold of at least three. Across the approximately ten patients, Wilcoxon rank-sum tests were used for the statistical comparisons of TCR diversity between tumor TRM and non-TRM populations. TCRdb handled the public reads itself, with Q25 trimming in fastp and clone calling in MiXCR, and kept productive beta chains. Every entry covers one CDR3 protein and lists the most common genes and DNA from its rows. The V and J calls come from TCRdb's annotation, not from the publication. Within this sample are about 290 distinct CDR3 sequences, with about 20% of them counted one time only. In total, the top ten clones hold roughly 32% of the sample.

CD8+ T cells were sorted by CD103 expression on a BD FACSAria-II directly into ice-cold TRIzol LS reagent. Lung tumor tissue was collected fresh at the time of surgical resection. Fresh cells were subjected to Fc receptor blocking and were subsequently stained for CD45, CD4, CD3, CD8A and CD103, and DAPI was used for live/dead discrimination. Total RNA was purified from sorted CD103+ and CD103- CD8+ T cells using a miRNeasy kit. Sorting of tumor-infiltrating CD8+ cytotoxic T cells by CD103 expression was used to split tissue-resident memory (TRM) cells from non-TRM cells. The donors were lung cancer patients whose disease was treatment-naive. Upon referral, patients with respiratory malignancies who were newly diagnosed and untreated were recruited prospectively. From the cysteine up to the phenylalanine, the CDR3 has a length of 14 residues. Only the CDR3 part of the read is kept: 42 bases, read in frame from the first base. Trimming removed 3 bases from V and 7 bases from J, leaving 16 bases between the germline ends. CDR1 and CDR2 are drawn from the germline V gene: SNHLY, FYNNEI.

This sequence was found in a human donor with treatment-naive lung cancer (subtype not recorded). Sequenced input: CD103- CD8+ T cells from lung tumor tissue. In the paper's terms, the cell subset or site label means: non-TRM CD8+ CTLs. The sequence joins TRBV2 to TRBJ2-7; the D call could be TRBD1 or TRBD2, with each sharing 6 bases. DNA sequence: TGTGCCAGCAGTGAGGCTGAGGGGGGAGAAGAGCAGTACTTC. This gives the protein CASSEAEGGEEQYF.